The source of this TCR beta chain is a study of cytomegalovirus exposure and HLA in healthy donors. Findings and caveats of the study: A cluster of highly shared sequence variants was likely a sequencing artifact. In an earlier analysis, productive rearrangement rates for most beta V segments clustered near 90% or 30%.

Comments on this clone: What it binds is unknown.

Primers for the PCR totalled 60 Vbeta and 13 Jbeta. Method: immunoSEQ multiplex PCR; TCRdb's copy keeps in-frame clones and lacks some. The table has some 180,000 clones, roughly 86% seen once; the top ten hold 3.4%. Among the donors, all were healthy bone marrow donors. CDR1 is LGHNT and CDR2 is FRNRAP in the germline V gene. V gave up 3 bases and J gave up 0 bases, with 24 bases separating them. The CDR3 is made up of 20 amino acids. Sequencing input: PBMCs. This clonotype originated in a man aged 40-55 years in good health and CMV-seropositive. The gene calls are TRBV12-5 and TRBJ1-5, with TRBD1 as a possible D gene (6 bases). In DNA, the CDR3 is TGTGCTAGTGGTTTTCTAAGTCCGCTCGACAGGACTCATAGCAATCAGCCCCAGCATTTT. Protein product: CASGFLSPLDRTHSNQPQHF.